The clone carrying this T cell receptor (beta chain) came up a few times. Its antigen is not identified. The sample belongs to a study of breast tumors, draining lymph nodes, adjacent tissues. Study-wide results and caveats: Findings are consistent with lymph node origin and intratumoral expansion of most tumor T cells.

Samples came from axillary lymph nodes draining the breast cancer. The germline CDR1 and CDR2 sequences are MNHEY and SMNVEV (reference sequence). Trimming cost V 1 base and J 2 bases, with 12 bases left between them. The CDR3 spans 15 residues. Each CDR3 protein gets one entry after TCRdb re-called the multiplex PCR reads with MiXCR. In the table there are some 250,000 distinct CDR3 sequences, 30% to 35% of which are singletons. The chain recombines TRBV27 with TRBJ2-7; TRBD2 might be the D (6 bases). The TCR sequence derives from a female donor with breast cancer. Some clones in this sample may be carry-over from other donors' samples. The specimen sequenced was axillary lymph node tissue. The CDR3 DNA reads TGTGCCAGCAGTTTATTTCTCGGAGGGCCCTACGAGCAGTACTTC. Translated, it gives CASSLFLGGPYEQYF.